Listed below are T cell receptor beta chains from one sample, sequenced in a study of T cell responses to AZD1222 COVID-19 vaccine. Here immunoSEQ multiplex PCR was the method, and the copy in TCRdb shows in-frame clones only, minus some. This sample carries tens of thousands of clones, around 88% of them seen once, and the ten largest clones take 8.7%. Sequenced material: peripheral blood, taken on day 0 of AZD1222 vaccination. The receptors were gathered from an adult in good health. CDR3s include the opening cysteine and the closing phenylalanine or tryptophan. Each record gives: D gene, V gene, J gene, CDR3 length, clone size, CDR3 DNA, CDR3 protein. A D gene is named only where the DNA matches it firmly. Clone size, where shown, is once, few, many, or a class for clones that have expanded.

>-|TRBV27|TRBJ1-5|14|-
TGTGCCAGCAGTTTATTGGGGAATGAACAGCCCCAGCATTTT
CASSLLGNEQPQHF
>-|TRBV5-1|TRBJ2-3|15|-
TGCGCCAGCAGCTTGGCTTGGGGGGCGCAGGATACGCAGTATTTT
CASSLAWGAQDTQYF
>-|TRBV6-6|TRBJ1-1|13|-
TGTGCCTCAGATGCAGAAATAAACACTGAAGCTTTCTTT
CASDAEINTEAFF
>-|TRBV7-2|TRBJ1-6|15|-
TGTGCCAGCAGCTTAAACCCCCCGGGGGGTTCACCCCTCCACTTT
CASSLNPPGGSPLHF
>TRBD1|TRBV15|TRBJ2-7|15|-
TGTGCCACCAGCAGAGGGGGACAGGGGGTCTACGAGCAGTACTTC
CATSRGGQGVYEQYF
>-|TRBV7-2|TRBJ2-5|13|-
TGTGCCAGCAGCCCGCCAAACGCAGAGACCCAGTACTTC
CASSPPNAETQYF
>-|TRBV29-1|TRBJ1-2|12|-
TGCAGCGTTTGGGGGGCAGGGGATGGCTACACCTTC
CSVWGAGDGYTF
>-|TRBV7-2|TRBJ2-7|15|-
TGTGCCAGCAGCTCTTCGTGGATTCTTTTTTCCGAGCAGTACTTC
CASSSSWILFSEQYF
>TRBD2|TRBV4-2|TRBJ2-2|19|-
TGTGCCAGCAGCCGAGGGGGGGATACTAGCGGGATTAACACCGGGGAGCTGTTTTTT
CASSRGGDTSGINTGELFF
>TRBD2|TRBV27|TRBJ2-3|14|-
TGTGCCAGCAGTTTATGGGGGGGGGAGGATACGCAGTATTTT
CASSLWGGEDTQYF
>TRBD2|TRBV30|TRBJ2-1|15|-
TGTGCCTGGAGTACTAGCGGGAGTCGTACGAATGAGCAGTTCTTC
CAWSTSGSRTNEQFF
>TRBD1|TRBV23-1|TRBJ1-5|16|few
TGCGCCAGCAGTCAACCCCTGGCAGGGGGAAAACAGCCCCAGCATTTT
CASSQPLAGGKQPQHF
>-|TRBV5-1|TRBJ2-2|14|-
TGCGCCAGCAGCCCGGACACTAACACCGGGGAGCTGTTTTTT
CASSPDTNTGELFF
>TRBD2|TRBV2|TRBJ2-7|15|-
TGTGCCAGCAGTGAATCGGCGGGGGGTTACTACGAGCAGTACTTC
CASSESAGGYYEQYF
>-|TRBV3-1/TRBV3-2|TRBJ1-1|13|-
TGTGCCAGCAGCCGGAACGAGAACACTGAAGCTTTCTTT
CASSRNENTEAFF
>TRBD2|TRBV7-3|TRBJ2-1|12|-
TGTGCCAGCAGCTTTAGCGGGGGAGAGCAGTTCTTC
CASSFSGGEQFF
>TRBD1|TRBV3-1/TRBV3-2|TRBJ2-7|14|-
TGTGCCAGCAGCCAAGAAGGGACAGGGGGTATTAAGTACTTC
CASSQEGTGGIKYF
>-|TRBV10-1|TRBJ2-7|13|-
TGCGCCAGCAGTCCAGACCCGTGGGGCGAGCAGTACTTC
CASSPDPWGEQYF
>TRBD1|TRBV28|TRBJ1-1|13|-
TGTGCCAGCAGCCATGACAGGGTTGCTGAAGCTTTCTTT
CASSHDRVAEAFF
>-|TRBV2|TRBJ1-3|16|-
TGTGCCAGCTCCGGAGGCCAGGCCCTCTCTGGAAACACCATATATTTT
CASSGGQALSGNTIYF
>-|TRBV10-2|TRBJ1-1|14|-
TGCGCCAGCAGTGAGGTGGTCCCGAACACTGAAGCTTTCTTT
CASSEVVPNTEAFF
>-|TRBV20-1|TRBJ2-7|13|-
TGCAGTGCTAGTTCGCTAGGTTGGAACGAGCAGTACTTC
CSASSLGWNEQYF
>-|TRBV6-5|TRBJ2-3|14|-
TGTGCCGGAGGGCAGGTGGTGAGGGCAGATACGCAGTATTTT
CAGGQVVRADTQYF
>-|TRBV21-1|TRBJ2-1|16|-
TGTGCCAGCAGCAAAGAAACCACTAGCTCCTACAATGAGCAGTTCTTC
CASSKETTSSYNEQFF
>TRBD1|TRBV6-6|TRBJ1-2|13|-
TGTGCCAGCAGTTGGACAGGGGCCTATGGCTACACCTTC
CASSWTGAYGYTF
>-|TRBV27|TRBJ1-5|15|-
TGTGCCAGCAGTTCGAAGAGAAATAGCAATCAGCCCCAGCATTTT
CASSSKRNSNQPQHF
>TRBD1|TRBV28|TRBJ1-5|14|-
TGTGCCAGCATTGCTCCGGGACAGGGTCAGCCCCAGCATTTT
CASIAPGQGQPQHF
>TRBD2|TRBV4-1|TRBJ2-3|15|-
TGCGCCAGCAGCACTGGGTCCGGGAGGGCAGATACGCAGTATTTT
CASSTGSGRADTQYF
>TRBD1|TRBV5-1|TRBJ2-2|21|-
TGCGCCAGCAGCTCCGGCGGATTCCGGGACAGGGGTTTGGGAGCCACCGGGGAGCTGTTTTTT
CASSSGGFRDRGLGATGELFF
>-|TRBV27|TRBJ1-2|13|-
TGTGCCAGCAGTTTGGGCGGGCACTATGGCTACACCTTC
CASSLGGHYGYTF
>-|TRBV27|TRBJ1-5|14|-
TGTGCCAGCAGTTTATCGGGGGTCCATCAGCCCCAGCATTTT
CASSLSGVHQPQHF
>TRBD2|TRBV6-6|TRBJ2-2|13|-
TGTGCCAGCATCATAGCGGGGACCGGGGAGCTGTTTTTT
CASIIAGTGELFF
>-|TRBV6-5|TRBJ2-3|15|-
TGTGCCAGCAGCCTCCGGGAACGGGGGACAGATACGCAGTATTTT
CASSLRERGTDTQYF
>TRBD1|TRBV30|TRBJ2-7|15|-
TGTGCCTGGAGTGTATATACAGGGGGCCCGTACGAGCAGTACTTC
CAWSVYTGGPYEQYF
>TRBD1|TRBV7-2|TRBJ1-2|14|-
TGTGCCAGCAGCGGCCGGGACAGGGGTGGCGGCTACACCTTC
CASSGRDRGGGYTF
>TRBD2|TRBV28|TRBJ2-3|16|-
TGTGCCAGCAGTTTAAAGGGCGGGGGGAGCACAGATACGCAGTATTTT
CASSLKGGGSTDTQYF
>-|TRBV10-3|TRBJ2-3|17|-
TGTGCCATCAGTGACTCGGGGTTTGCCTCCGTGACAGATACGCAGTATTTT
CAISDSGFASVTDTQYF
>TRBD1|TRBV6-5|TRBJ1-2|14|-
TGTGCCAGCACCAAACCCGGGACAGGGGGCGTGTGTACCTTC
CASTKPGTGGVCTF
>-|TRBV9|TRBJ1-2|17|-
TGTGCCAGCAGCGCTTCCAGTCGACGGGGCGCTAACTATGGCTACACCTTC
CASSASSRRGANYGYTF
>-|TRBV7-2|TRBJ2-5|16|-
TGTGCCAGCAGCTTAGACAGGGCTTTCAGCCAAGAGACCCAGTACTTC
CASSLDRAFSQETQYF
>-|TRBV19|TRBJ2-3|16|once
TGTGCCAGTACCCCCCTCGGTAGCGTGGGCACAGATACGCAGTATTTT
CASTPLGSVGTDTQYF
>-|TRBV10-1|TRBJ2-2|13|-
TGCGCCAGCAGCCCTAGGGGCACCGGGGAGCTGTTTTTT
CASSPRGTGELFF
>-|TRBV20-1|TRBJ1-3|11|-
TGCAGTGCTGGGGGGTTGAACACCATATATTTT
CSAGGLNTIYF
>-|TRBV30|TRBJ2-7|11|once
TGTGCCTGGAGTAGTTTGTACGAGCAGTACTTC
CAWSSLYEQYF
>TRBD1|TRBV4-2|TRBJ1-3|16|few
TGTGCCAGCAGACAGGACAGGGGTTCGTCTGGAAACACCATATATTTT
CASRQDRGSSGNTIYF
>TRBD1|TRBV5-4|TRBJ2-3|17|once
TGTGCCAGCAGCTTGAAGGGGGCGCCTCCCAGCACAGATACGCAGTATTTT
CASSLKGAPPSTDTQYF